This T cell receptor (beta chain) came from a study of CD8+ T cells in alopecia areata. Study summary: At a dose of 5 to 10 mg twice daily, oral tofacitinib was given to treated patients. Study-wide findings and caveats: Greater clonality was observed in lesional scalp samples, especially alopecia totalis/universalis, versus normal scalp.

With regard to this clone: The target antigen is unknown.

Sequencing relied on a cDNA template that was reverse transcribed from extracted RNA. Libraries were prepared by immunoSEQ multiplex PCR; TCRdb keeps only in-frame clonotypes and omits some of them. The sample includes about 250,000 clones, roughly two thirds of them seen just once. Germline trimming cut 6 bases from V and 6 bases from J; bases unmatched to any gene: 17. Germline CDR1 MNHEY, CDR2 SMNVEV (reference sequence). CDR3 length: 18 residues. Here the sequenced sample was CD4+ T cells sorted from blood, taken at week 0. The chain combines TRBV27 with TRBJ2-3; 11 bases map to TRBD2. The clonotype originates from a human donor with alopecia areata. The CDR3 sequence: CASSPRLAGPYPHDTQYF. Written as DNA, the CDR3 is TGTGCCAGCAGCCCGAGACTAGCGGGGCCCTACCCACATGATACGCAGTATTTT.